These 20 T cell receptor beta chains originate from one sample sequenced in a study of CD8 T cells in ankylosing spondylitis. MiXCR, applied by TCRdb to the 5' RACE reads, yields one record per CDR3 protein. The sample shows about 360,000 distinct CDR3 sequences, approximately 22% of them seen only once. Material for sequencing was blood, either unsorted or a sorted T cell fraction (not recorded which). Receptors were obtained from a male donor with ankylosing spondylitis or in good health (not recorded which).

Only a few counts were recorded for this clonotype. As DNA, the CDR3 is TGCGCCAGCAGCCAAGATAGACACGCCATTCACCAAGAGACCCAGTACTTC. The encoded protein is CASSQDRHAIHQETQYF. The chain has TRBV4-1 and TRBJ2-5, with D unclear. Trimming removed 0 bases from V and 0 bases from J, with 14 bases in between. Germline lookup yields CDR1 MGHRA and CDR2 YSYEKL. The CDR3 extends over 17 amino acids.

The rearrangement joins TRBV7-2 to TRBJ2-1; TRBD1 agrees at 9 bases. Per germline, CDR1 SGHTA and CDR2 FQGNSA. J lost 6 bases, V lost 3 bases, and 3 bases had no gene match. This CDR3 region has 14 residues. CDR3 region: CASSFPGQGNEQFF. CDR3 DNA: TGTGCCAGCAGCTTCCCGGGACAGGGCAATGAGCAGTTCTTC.

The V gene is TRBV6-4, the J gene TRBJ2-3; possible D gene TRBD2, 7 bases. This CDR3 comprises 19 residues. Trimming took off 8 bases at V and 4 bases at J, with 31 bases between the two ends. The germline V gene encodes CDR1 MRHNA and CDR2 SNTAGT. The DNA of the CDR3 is TGTGCCAGCTGTTTAGCGGTAACTCTGGGGGGGGGCGTCGCAGATACGCAGTATTTT. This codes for CASCLAVTLGGGVADTQYF.

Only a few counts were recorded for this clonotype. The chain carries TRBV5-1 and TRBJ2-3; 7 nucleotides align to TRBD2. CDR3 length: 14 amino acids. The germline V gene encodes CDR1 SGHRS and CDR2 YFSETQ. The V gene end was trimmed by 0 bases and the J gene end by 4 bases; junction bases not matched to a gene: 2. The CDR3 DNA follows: TGCGCCAGCAGCTTGGAGCTAGCGGCAGATACGCAGTATTTT. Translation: CASSLELAADTQYF.

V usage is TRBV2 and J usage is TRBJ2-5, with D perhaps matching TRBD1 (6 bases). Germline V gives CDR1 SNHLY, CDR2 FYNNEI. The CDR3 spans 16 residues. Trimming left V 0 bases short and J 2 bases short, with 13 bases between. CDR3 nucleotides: TGTGCCAGCAGTGAAGCGCTACAGGGAGTGCAAGAGACCCAGTACTTC. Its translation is CASSEALQGVQETQYF.

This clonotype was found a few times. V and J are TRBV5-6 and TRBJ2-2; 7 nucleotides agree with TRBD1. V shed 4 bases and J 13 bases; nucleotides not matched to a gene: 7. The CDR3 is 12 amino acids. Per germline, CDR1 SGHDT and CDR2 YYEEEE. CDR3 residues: CASSERDRGLFF. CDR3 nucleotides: TGTGCCAGCAGCGAAAGGGACAGAGGGCTGTTTTTT.

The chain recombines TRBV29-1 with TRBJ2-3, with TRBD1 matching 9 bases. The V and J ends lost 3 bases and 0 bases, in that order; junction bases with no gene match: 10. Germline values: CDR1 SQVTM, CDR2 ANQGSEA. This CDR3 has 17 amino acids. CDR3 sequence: CSVEGQGVGGSTDTQYF. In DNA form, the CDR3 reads TGCAGCGTTGAGGGACAGGGTGTTGGTGGGAGCACAGATACGCAGTATTTT.

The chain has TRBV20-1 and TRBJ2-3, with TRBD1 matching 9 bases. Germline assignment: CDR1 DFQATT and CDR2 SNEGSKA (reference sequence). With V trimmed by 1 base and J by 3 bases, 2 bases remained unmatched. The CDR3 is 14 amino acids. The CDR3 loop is CSARGQGVTDTQYF. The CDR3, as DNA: TGCAGTGCTAGAGGACAGGGGGTGACAGATACGCAGTATTTT.

The CDR3 spells CASSLVRGNSEKLFF. DNA for the CDR3: TGTGCCAGCAGTTTAGTTAGGGGGAATAGTGAAAAACTGTTTTTT. The chain has TRBV28 and TRBJ1-4; possibly TRBD1 for D (6 bases). Germline V CDR1 and CDR2: MDHEN, SYDVKM. This CDR3 region has 15 residues. The germline V and J ends were trimmed by 2 bases and 7 bases, with 14 bases remaining between them.

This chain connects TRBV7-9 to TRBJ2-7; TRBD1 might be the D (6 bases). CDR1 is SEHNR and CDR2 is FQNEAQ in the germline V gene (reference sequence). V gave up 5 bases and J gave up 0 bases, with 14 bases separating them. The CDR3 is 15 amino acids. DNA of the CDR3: TGTGCCAGCAGCCCAAGCACAGGGCACTCCTACGAGCAGTACTTC. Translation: CASSPSTGHSYEQYF. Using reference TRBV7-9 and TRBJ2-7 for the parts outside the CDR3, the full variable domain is DTGVSQNPRHKITKRGQNVTFRCDPISEHNRLYWYRQTLGQGPEFLTYFQNEAQLEKSRLLSDRFSAERPKGSFSTLEIQRTEQGDSAMYLCASSPSTGHSYEQYFGPGTRLTVT.

Written as DNA, the CDR3 is TGTGCTAGTGGCCCAGGGACAGCTAGCACAGATACGCAGTATTTT. Its protein product is CASGPGTASTDTQYF. The chain carries TRBV12-5 and TRBJ2-3; 7 positions match TRBD1. V lost 6 bases to trimming and J lost 0 bases; unmatched junction nucleotides: 6. This CDR3 region has 15 residues. The germline CDR1 and CDR2 sequences are LGHNT and FRNRAP.

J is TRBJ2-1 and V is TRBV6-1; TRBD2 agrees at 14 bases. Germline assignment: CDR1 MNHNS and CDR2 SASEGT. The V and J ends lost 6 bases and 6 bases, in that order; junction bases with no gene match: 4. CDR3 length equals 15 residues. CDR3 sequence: CASRGLAGVTNEQFF. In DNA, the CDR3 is TGTGCCAGCAGGGGACTAGCGGGGGTCACCAATGAGCAGTTCTTC.

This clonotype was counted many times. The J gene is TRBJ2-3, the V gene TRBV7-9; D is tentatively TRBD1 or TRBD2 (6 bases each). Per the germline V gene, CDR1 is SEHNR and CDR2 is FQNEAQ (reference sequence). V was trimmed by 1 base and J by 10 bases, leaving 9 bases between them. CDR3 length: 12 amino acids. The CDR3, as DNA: TGTGCCAGCAGCTTAGTAAGGGGGGCGCAGTATTTT. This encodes CASSLVRGAQYF.

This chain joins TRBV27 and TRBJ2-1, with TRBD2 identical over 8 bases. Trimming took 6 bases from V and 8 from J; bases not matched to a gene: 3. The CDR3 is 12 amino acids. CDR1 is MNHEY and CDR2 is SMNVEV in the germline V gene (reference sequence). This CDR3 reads CASSGGAYEQFF. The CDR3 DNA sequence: TGTGCCAGCAGCGGGGGGGCCTATGAGCAGTTCTTC.

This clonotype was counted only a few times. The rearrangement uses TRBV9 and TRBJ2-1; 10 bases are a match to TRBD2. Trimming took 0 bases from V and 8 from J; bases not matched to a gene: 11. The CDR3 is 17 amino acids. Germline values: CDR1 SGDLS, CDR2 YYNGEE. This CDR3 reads CASSVALERGGADEQFF. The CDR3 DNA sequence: TGTGCCAGCAGCGTAGCTCTGGAGCGGGGGGGCGCGGATGAGCAGTTCTTC.

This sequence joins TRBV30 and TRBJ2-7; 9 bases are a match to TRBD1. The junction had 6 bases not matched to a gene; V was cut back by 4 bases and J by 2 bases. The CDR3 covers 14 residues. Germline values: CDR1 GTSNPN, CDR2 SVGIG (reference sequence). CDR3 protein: CAWNSGTGPYEQYF. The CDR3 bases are TGTGCCTGGAACTCCGGGACAGGGCCCTACGAGCAGTACTTC.

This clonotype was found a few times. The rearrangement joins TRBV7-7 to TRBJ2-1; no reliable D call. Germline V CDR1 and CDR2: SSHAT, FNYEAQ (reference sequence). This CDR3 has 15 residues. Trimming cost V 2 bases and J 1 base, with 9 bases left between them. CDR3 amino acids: CASSLLPGSYNEQFF. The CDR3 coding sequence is TGTGCCAGCAGCTTACTCCCCGGTTCCTACAATGAGCAGTTCTTC.

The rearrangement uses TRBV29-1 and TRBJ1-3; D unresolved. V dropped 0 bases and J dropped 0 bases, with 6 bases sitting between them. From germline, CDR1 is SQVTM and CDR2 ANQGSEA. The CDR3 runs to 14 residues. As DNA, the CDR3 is TGCAGCGTTGAAGACAGGAACTCTGGAAACACCATATATTTT. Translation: CSVEDRNSGNTIYF.

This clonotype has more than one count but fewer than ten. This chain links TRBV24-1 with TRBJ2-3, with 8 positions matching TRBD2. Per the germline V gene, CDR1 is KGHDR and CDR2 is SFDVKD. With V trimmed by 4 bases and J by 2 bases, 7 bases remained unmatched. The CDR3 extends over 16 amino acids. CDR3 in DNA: TGTGCCACCAGTGAGAGAGCGGGGGCCGACACAGATACGCAGTATTTT. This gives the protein CATSERAGADTDTQYF.

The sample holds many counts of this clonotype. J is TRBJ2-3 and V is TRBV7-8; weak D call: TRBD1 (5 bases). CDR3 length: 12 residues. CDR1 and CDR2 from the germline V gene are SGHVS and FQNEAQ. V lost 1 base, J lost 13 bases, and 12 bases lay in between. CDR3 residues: CASSLGTPFKYF. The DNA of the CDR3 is TGTGCCAGCAGCTTAGGGACACCATTTAAGTATTTT.